This TCR beta chain is from a study of cytomegalovirus exposure and HLA in healthy donors (dated by TCRdb to between 2016 and 2019). For context, the study as a whole: An earlier analysis of some 620 of the donors reported 250 to 300 Gb of sequence data and 95 million to 140 million unique TCR beta sequences obtained from around 180 million T cells. Every repertoire in the discovery cohort had been generated on one and the same sequencing platform. HLA typing covered class I and class II loci at four-digit resolution. Across about 380 genotyped donors of the cohort, an average of roughly 230,000 unique TCR beta nucleotide sequences per donor were sequenced, and 15% to 20% of those sequences were non-productive. A separate validation cohort of approximately 120 different subjects was used in addition to the roughly 720-subject first cohort. To study patterns of TCR occurrence, a later analysis re-analyzed previously published TCR beta repertoires from 650 to 750 donors and added high-resolution HLA genotyping. Donor age, sex, ethnicity and CMV serostatus were compiled alongside the repertoire data. The study aimed to test whether cataloging public T cell receptors could reveal signatures of past pathogen exposure. Of the 300 to 500 genotyped donors, roughly 80% were placed in the genetic ancestry cluster associated with self-reported Caucasian donors. To decide whether each TCR beta V gene segment behaved as functional or pseudogenic, an earlier analysis of some 570 of the donors relied on high-throughput TCR beta sequencing. Because of strong linkage in the cohort, four to six DR-DQ haplotypes were treated as single units for association and clustering. The number of typed donors differed by locus: about 620-640 for A, B, C, DRB1 and DQB1; 500 to 550 for DQA1; 606 for DPA1; and 450 to 480 for DPB1. The later analysis used no new phenotypic data to find candidate immune exposures, relying instead on TCR beta sequences and their occurrence across donors. The study used immunosequencing to profile the T cell repertoires of several hundred subjects and linked those repertoires to cytomegalovirus serostatus. Genome-wide SNP genotypes for about three fifths of the roughly 670 donors were used in a later genetic analysis, which treated that subset as a discovery cohort. Approximately 310 gigabases of sequencing data and some 85 million unique TCR sequences were included in an early release covering 550 to 650 HLA-typed donors. High-throughput TCR immunosequencing, statistical association of individual TCRs with disease status, and machine learning were combined to predict cytomegalovirus infection status. The investigation overall reported the following: Because the 87-base-pair reads could not distinguish some IMGT-functional V segments, including TRBV6-2 and TRBV6-3, those segments were excluded. Several of the top co-occurrence clusters appeared to be linked to parvovirus B19, influenza, CMV and Epstein-Barr virus, according to a later analysis. According to a later genetic analysis, donors in an Asian-associated ancestry cluster had fewer N-insertions in productive TCRs than the approximately 700-donor mean. In a later genetic analysis, a missense DCLRE1C variant was associated with V-gene and J-gene trimming of TCR beta chains, and the association was replicated in an independent cohort. A total of around 150 TCR beta chains were listed by the study as associated with cytomegalovirus. The authors suggested that the approach could potentially be generalized to other disease states and immunological phenotypes. In vitro tests confirmed that a few of the cytomegalovirus-associated TCR beta chains recognize cytomegalovirus antigens. In a later analysis, TCR association rates were found to vary across HLA loci, with the most associated TCRs seen for DRB1 alleles and the fewest for HLA-C alleles. In a later analysis, HLA-associated TCR beta chains showed more clonal expansion and lower generation probabilities than non-associated chains that were equally common. Most TCR sequences were seen in very few donors, while some public TCRs were found in many individuals. CMV serostatus was the only immune exposure information available for the cohort. Specific HLA alleles were associated with 15,000 to 20,000 TCR beta sequences at a false discovery rate of 0.05 in a later analysis. The cohort was sequenced for TCR beta chains only, and without alpha or paired-chain data the features that could be detected were limited. Linkage disequilibrium might explain the correlated functional status among segregating V segments, but an unknown experimental factor could not be excluded. When HLA alleles, especially DR and DQ, strongly co-occurred, attributing TCR associations to individual alleles was difficult. The earlier analysis of some 540 of the donors excluded around 17 rarely observed V segments, including chromosome 9 orphons, because counts were too low. In both the original and validation cohorts, the classifier was reported to diagnose cytomegalovirus status with high specificity and sensitivity. Presence/absence analyses assumed roughly uniform sequencing depth across donors, an assumption that may not hold. A further reported finding was that TCR beta sequences accurately predicted the HLA-A and HLA-B alleles for most subjects in the first cohort. In a later analysis, most CMV-associated TCR beta chains were found to appear HLA-restricted, with HLA associations seemingly driven largely by CMV exposure. An earlier analysis of roughly 570 of the donors showed that most TCR beta V segments appeared in productive rearrangements either about 87% or about 30% of the time, which broadly matched IMGT annotations. HLA typing was unavailable for some donors at each locus, so association tests used only the typed subset. A group of highly shared sequence variants was considered likely to be a technical artifact of the sequencing pipeline.

Receptor amplification or capture employed the immunoSEQ multiplex PCR assay. For the multiplex PCR, a mixture combining 60 forward primers for TCR Vbeta segments and 13 reverse primers for TCR Jbeta segments was used. The CDR3 region of rearranged TCR beta genes was amplified from genomic DNA by a multiplex PCR assay. The amplified TCR beta libraries were sequenced on the Illumina HiSeq System as 87-base-pair reads. For the original study's pipeline: Across the 670 or so repertoires, a later analysis counted 60 million to 90 million unique TCR beta chains, roughly 11 million of which were shared by at least two donors. A nearest-neighbor algorithm error-corrected the raw reads and collapsed the reads into unique sequences, merging closely related sequences to remove PCR and sequencing errors. V, D and J gene segments were assigned by aligning CDR3 sequences to IMGT reference sequences. For a sequence to be retained, a match of at least six nucleotides to both a V gene segment and a J gene segment was required. Rearrangements were called productive when the CDR3 lacked stop codons and stayed in frame with V and J; all others were non-productive. CDR3 was defined according to IMGT convention as the region running from the second conserved V-encoded cysteine to the conserved J-encoded phenylalanine. Sequences without an unambiguous match to a single V gene segment were excluded from the earlier analysis of about 630 of the donors. An earlier analysis of fewer than 750 of the donors called V segments functional above 56.7% productive rearrangements and segregating when the between-donor standard deviation exceeded 5%. To diagnose cytomegalovirus status from the catalog of TCR beta chain sequences, a statistical classification framework was built. In a later analysis, TCR nucleotide sequences were compared against IMGT/GENE-DB human TR gene sequences so that V and J genes could be assigned. The TCRdist pipeline was used in a later analysis to assign CDR3 sequences and most-parsimonious VDJ recombination scenarios. In a later analysis, every TCR beta chain was defined by the combination of its CDR3 amino acid sequence and its V-gene family, and reads without a unique V-gene family were dropped. As a way to deal with suspected cross-contamination and a sequencing artifact, a later analysis dropped nearly 600 nucleotide sequences that were highly shared and had low generation probability. For each public chain, a later analysis derived a clonal expansion index from normalized ranks of inferred template counts within each repertoire. Generation probabilities in a later analysis came from a VDJ recombination model fitted to out-of-frame rearrangements, and those results were checked against IGoR. In a later analysis, TCR-TCR, TCR-HLA and TCR-CMV co-occurrence was scored with hypergeometric tests, and a repertoire-size bias correction was applied to TCR pairs. False discovery rates were estimated in a later analysis by permuting HLA or CMV assignments 20 times. In a later analysis, co-occurring TCRs were grouped using DBSCAN, with TCRdist sequence similarity added in when clustering inside HLA-allele-positive subsets. Co-occurrence clustering excluded repertoires with fewer than 30,000 or more than 120,000 public chains, plus five with anomalous nucleotide sharing. Here the immuneACCESS table is served through TCRdb, limited to in-frame sequences with V and J called. Missing clones are a known gap in these copies; in checked studies unresolved V genes cover under half, and the rest lacks a known reason. The V and J calls and clone size were taken over from that table, and D and trimming were inferred from the DNA. The sample table lists some 65,000 clones, roughly 74% of them with a count of one. The biggest ten clones account for approximately 20% of the sample.

In total, about 650 healthy bone marrow donors made up the cohort. At the time of sampling, all cohort members were nominally healthy, though unrecorded immune exposures were likely present. The donor was CMV seropositive and belonged to the group of 250 to 300 seropositive cohort members. A peripheral blood sample was collected from each donor, and TCR beta sequencing was performed on peripheral blood mononuclear cells. Genomic DNA was extracted from the blood cell samples with the Qiagen DNeasy Blood Extraction Kit. On this clone: Its target antigen remains unknown. Base-call qualities are not available, and no considerably larger clone is one nucleotide away.

In the germline V gene, CDR1 corresponds to KGHSH and CDR2 to LQKENI. V lost 3 bases and J lost 9 bases, and the count of bases not matched to a germline gene is 8. The CDR3 numbers 13 residues from cysteine through phenylalanine. The DNA shown is the 39-base CDR3, in frame from base 1. The TCR comes from a woman in her forties in good health and CMV-seropositive. Sequenced material: PBMCs. Recombination connected TRBV18 to TRBJ2-7, and TRBD1 matches 7 of the central bases. The DNA sequence follows: TGTGCCAGCTCACCCGGACAGGTCGATGGGCAGTACTTC. Its protein is CASSPGQVDGQYF. Full variable domain (CDR3 extended with the reference TRBV18 and TRBJ2-7 proteins): NAGVMQNPRHLVRRRGQEARLRCSPMKGHSHVYWYRQLPEEGLKFMVYLQKENIIDESGMPKERFSAEFPKEGPSILRIQQVVRGDSAAYFCASSPGQVDGQYFGPGTRLTVT.